This T cell receptor (beta chain) is from a study of long-term antiretroviral therapy in people with HIV. Sequencing used immunoSEQ v3.0 at survey level. Some clones are missing from TCRdb's copy, which holds only in-frame ones; the method was immunoSEQ multiplex PCR. The repertoire holds approximately 37,000 clones, roughly 80% seen once, with less than 8% in the top ten. Notes on the study in general: Subsequent to ART, diversity was augmented yet persisted below that of transplant donor controls.

Remarks on this clone: Its antigen is currently unknown.

The germline V gene encodes CDR1 SGHVS and CDR2 FQNEAQ. V lost 4 bases to trimming and J lost 4 bases, with 19 bases between them. This CDR3 has 16 residues. The sample consisted of unsorted PBMCs, taken 1 year after starting antiretroviral therapy. The clonotype comes from a man between 18 and 29 years old with HIV. V is TRBV7-8 and J is TRBJ1-1; no firm D call. Here the CDR3 DNA reads TGTGCCAGCAGCTCCTGGGGTCTTGGGGAAGGCACTGAAGCTTTCTTT. Translated, it gives CASSSWGLGEGTEAFF.